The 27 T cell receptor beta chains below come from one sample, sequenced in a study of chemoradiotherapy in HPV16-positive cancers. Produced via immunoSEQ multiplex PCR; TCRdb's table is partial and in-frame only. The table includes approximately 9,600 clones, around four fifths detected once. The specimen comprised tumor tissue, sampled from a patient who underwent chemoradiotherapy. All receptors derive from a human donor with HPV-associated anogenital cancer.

CDR3 coding DNA: TGTGCCAGCAGTTTCGAGGCAGTCATGAACACTGAAGCTTTCTTT. It is translated as CASSFEAVMNTEAFF. This chain uses TRBV28 with TRBJ1-1; no definite D call. The CDR3 totals 15 residues. Deletions cut 3 bases from V and 0 bases from J, with 11 bases between. Germline CDR1 and CDR2: MDHEN and SYDVKM. Filled out from reference TRBV28 and TRBJ1-1, the complete variable domain reads DVKVTQSSRYLVKRTGEKVFLECVQDMDHENMFWYRQDPGLGLRLIYFSYDVKMKEKGDIPEGYSVSREKKERFSLILESASTNQTSMYLCASSFEAVMNTEAFFGQGTRLTVV.

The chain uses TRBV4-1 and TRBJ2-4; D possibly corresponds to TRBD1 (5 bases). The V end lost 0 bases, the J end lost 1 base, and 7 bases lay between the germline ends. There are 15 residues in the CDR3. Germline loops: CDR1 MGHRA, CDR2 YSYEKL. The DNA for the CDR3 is TGCGCCAGCAGCCAAGAGGACATGGCCAAAAACATTCAGTACTTC. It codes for CASSQEDMAKNIQYF.

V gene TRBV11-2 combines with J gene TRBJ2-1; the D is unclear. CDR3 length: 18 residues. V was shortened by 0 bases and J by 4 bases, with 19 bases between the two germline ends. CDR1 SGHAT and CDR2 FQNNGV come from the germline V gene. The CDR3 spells CASSLDFAPASHYNEQFF. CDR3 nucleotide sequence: TGTGCCAGCAGCTTAGACTTTGCCCCAGCGAGCCATTACAATGAGCAGTTCTTC. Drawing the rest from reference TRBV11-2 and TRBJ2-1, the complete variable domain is EAGVAQSPRYKIIEKRQSVAFWCNPISGHATLYWYQQILGQGPKLLIQFQNNGVVDDSQLPKDRFSAERLKGVDSTLKIQPAKLEDSAVYLCASSLDFAPASHYNEQFFGPGTRLTVL.

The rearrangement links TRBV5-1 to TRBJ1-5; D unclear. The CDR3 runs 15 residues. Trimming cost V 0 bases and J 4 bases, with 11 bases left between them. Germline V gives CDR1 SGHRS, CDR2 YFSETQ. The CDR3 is CASSLDGVWNQPQHF. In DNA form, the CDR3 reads TGCGCCAGCAGCTTGGACGGGGTTTGGAATCAGCCCCAGCATTTT. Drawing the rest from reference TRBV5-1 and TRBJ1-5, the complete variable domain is KAGVTQTPRYLIKTRGQQVTLSCSPISGHRSVSWYQQTPGQGLQFLFEYFSETQRNKGNFPGRFSGRQFSNSRSEMNVSTLELGDSALYLCASSLDGVWNQPQHFGDGTRLSIL.

The CDR3 nucleotides are TGTGCCAGCAGCTTAGAATCCGGGGAGCTGTTTTTT. Residues: CASSLESGELFF. V is TRBV11-3 and J is TRBJ2-2; no reliable D call. CDR3 length equals 12 residues. Trimming shortened V by 0 bases and J by 6 bases, and 2 bases separated the two germline ends. The germline gives CDR1 SGHNT, CDR2 YENEEA.

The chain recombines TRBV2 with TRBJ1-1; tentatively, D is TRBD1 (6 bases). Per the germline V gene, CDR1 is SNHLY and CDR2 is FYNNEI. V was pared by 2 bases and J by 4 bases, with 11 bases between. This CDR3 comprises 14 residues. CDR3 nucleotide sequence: TGTGCCAGCAGTGAACGCGGGGGCGGCACTGAAGCTTTCTTT. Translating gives CASSERGGGTEAFF.

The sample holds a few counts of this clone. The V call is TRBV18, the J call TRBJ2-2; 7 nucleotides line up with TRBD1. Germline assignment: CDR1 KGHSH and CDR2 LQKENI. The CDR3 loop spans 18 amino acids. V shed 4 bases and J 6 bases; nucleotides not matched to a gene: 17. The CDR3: CASSQPTWAQGKAGELFF. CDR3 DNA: TGTGCCAGCTCACAACCAACCTGGGCACAGGGGAAGGCCGGGGAGCTGTTTTTT.

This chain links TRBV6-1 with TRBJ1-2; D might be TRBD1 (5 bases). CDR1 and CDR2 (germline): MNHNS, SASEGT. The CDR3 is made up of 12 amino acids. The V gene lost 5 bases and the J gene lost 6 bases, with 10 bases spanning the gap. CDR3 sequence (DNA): TGTGCCAGCAGTATAGGGACCGATGGCTACACCTTC. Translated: CASSIGTDGYTF.

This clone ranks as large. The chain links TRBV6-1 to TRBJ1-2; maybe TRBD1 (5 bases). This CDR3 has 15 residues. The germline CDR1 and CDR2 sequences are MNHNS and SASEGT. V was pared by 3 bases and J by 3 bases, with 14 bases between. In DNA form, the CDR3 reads TGTGCCAGCAGTGACCGGGACGGAGACTACTATGGCTACACCTTC. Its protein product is CASSDRDGDYYGYTF.

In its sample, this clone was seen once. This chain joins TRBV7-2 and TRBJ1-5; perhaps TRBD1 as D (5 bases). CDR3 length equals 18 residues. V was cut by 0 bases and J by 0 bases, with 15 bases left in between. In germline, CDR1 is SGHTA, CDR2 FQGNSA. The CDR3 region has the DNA TGTGCCAGCAGCTTAGCGCTAAGTGCAGGGAGTAGCAATCAGCCCCAGCATTTT. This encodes CASSLALSAGSSNQPQHF. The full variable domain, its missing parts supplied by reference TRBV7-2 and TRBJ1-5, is GAGVSQSPSNKVTEKGKDVELRCDPISGHTALYWYRQSLGQGLEFLIYFQGNSAPDKSGLPSDRFSAERTGGSVSTLTIQRTQQEDSAVYLCASSLALSAGSSNQPQHFGDGTRLSIL.

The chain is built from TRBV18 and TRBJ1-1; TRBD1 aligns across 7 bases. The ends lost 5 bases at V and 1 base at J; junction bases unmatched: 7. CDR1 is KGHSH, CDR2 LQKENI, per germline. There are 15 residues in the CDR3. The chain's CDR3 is CASSATGTANTEAFF. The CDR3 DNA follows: TGTGCCAGCTCAGCTACCGGGACAGCGAACACTGAAGCTTTCTTT.

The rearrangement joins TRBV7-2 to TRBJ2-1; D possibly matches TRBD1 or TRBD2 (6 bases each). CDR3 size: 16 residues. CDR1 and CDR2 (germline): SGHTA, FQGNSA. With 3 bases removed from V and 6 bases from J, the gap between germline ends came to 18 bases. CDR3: CASSFTGTHRVNEQFF. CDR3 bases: TGTGCCAGCAGCTTCACCGGGACTCACAGGGTCAATGAGCAGTTCTTC.

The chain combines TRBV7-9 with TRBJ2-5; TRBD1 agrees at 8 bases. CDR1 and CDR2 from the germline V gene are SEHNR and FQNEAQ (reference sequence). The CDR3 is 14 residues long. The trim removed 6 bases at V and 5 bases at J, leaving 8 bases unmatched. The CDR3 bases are TGTGCCAGCAGACGGACAGGGACGGAGGAGACCCAGTACTTC. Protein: CASRRTGTEETQYF.

The CDR3 reads CASSPVGGTGVYGYTF. CDR3 sequence (DNA): TGTGCCAGCAGCCCCGTCGGGGGGACAGGGGTCTATGGCTACACCTTC. This rearrangement joins TRBV5-5 to TRBJ1-2; TRBD1 agrees at 10 bases. Losses at the gene ends were 4 bases for V and 4 bases for J; bases not matched to a gene: 10. CDR3 length equals 16 residues. Germline values: CDR1 SGHKS, CDR2 YYEKEE (reference sequence).

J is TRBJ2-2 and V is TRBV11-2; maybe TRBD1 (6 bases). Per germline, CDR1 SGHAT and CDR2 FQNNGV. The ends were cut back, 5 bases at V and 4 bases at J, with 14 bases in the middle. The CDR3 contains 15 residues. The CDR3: CASSKYREFTGELFF. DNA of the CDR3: TGTGCCAGCAGCAAATACAGGGAGTTCACCGGGGAGCTGTTTTTT.

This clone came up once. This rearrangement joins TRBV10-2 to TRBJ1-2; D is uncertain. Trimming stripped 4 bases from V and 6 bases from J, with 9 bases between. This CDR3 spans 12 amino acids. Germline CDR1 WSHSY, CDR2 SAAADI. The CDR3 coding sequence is TGCGCCAGCAGTGTGGCCTGGGATGGCTACACCTTC. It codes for CASSVAWDGYTF.

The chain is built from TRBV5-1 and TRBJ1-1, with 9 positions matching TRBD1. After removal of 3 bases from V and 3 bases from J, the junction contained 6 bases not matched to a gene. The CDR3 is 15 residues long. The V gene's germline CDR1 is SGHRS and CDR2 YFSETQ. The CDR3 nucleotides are TGCGCCAGCAGCTCGGACGGGACAGGGTACACTGAAGCTTTCTTT. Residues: CASSSDGTGYTEAFF.

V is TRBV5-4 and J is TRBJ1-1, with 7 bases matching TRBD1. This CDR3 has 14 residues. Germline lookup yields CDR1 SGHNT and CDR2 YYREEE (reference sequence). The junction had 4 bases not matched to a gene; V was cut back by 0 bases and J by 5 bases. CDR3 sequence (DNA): TGTGCCAGCAGCTTGGAGGGGGCGAGGACTGAAGCTTTCTTT. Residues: CASSLEGARTEAFF.

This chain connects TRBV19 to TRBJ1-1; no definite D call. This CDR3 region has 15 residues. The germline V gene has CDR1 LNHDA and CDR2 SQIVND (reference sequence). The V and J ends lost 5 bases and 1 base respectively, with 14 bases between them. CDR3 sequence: CASSPGGRENTEAFF. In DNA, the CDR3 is TGTGCCAGTAGTCCTGGCGGCAGAGAGAACACTGAAGCTTTCTTT.

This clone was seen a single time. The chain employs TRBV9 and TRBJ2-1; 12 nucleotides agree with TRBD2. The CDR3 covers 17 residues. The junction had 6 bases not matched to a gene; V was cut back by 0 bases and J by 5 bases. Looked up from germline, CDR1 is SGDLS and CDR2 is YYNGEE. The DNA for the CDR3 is TGTGCCAGCAGCGTAGATCCTAGCGGGGGGGTTAACAATGAGCAGTTCTTC. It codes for CASSVDPSGGVNNEQFF. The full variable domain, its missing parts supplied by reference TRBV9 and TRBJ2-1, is DSGVTQTPKHLITATGQRVTLRCSPRSGDLSVYWYQQSLDQGLQFLIQYYNGEERAKGNILERFSAQQFPDLHSELNLSSLELGDSALYFCASSVDPSGGVNNEQFFGPGTRLTVL.

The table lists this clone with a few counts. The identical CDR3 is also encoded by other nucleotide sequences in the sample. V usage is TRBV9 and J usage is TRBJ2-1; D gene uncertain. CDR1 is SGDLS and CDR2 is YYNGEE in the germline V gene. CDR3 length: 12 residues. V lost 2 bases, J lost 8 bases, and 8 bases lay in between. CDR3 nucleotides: TGTGCCAGCAGCGTTGCCCCGGATGAGCAGTTCTTC. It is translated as CASSVAPDEQFF.

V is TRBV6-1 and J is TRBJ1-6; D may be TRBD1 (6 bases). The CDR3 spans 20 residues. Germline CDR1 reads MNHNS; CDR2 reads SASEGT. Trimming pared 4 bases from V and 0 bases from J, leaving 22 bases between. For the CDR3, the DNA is TGTGCCAGCAGTGCCTCACCCGGCAGGGGACAAAGCTCCTATAATTCACCCCTCCACTTT. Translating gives CASSASPGRGQSSYNSPLHF.

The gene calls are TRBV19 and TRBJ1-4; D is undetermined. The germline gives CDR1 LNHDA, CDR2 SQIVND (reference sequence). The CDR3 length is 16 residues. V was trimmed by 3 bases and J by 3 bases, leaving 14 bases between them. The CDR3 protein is CASSISTVWPNEKLFF. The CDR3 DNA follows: TGTGCCAGTAGTATCAGTACAGTGTGGCCTAATGAAAAACTGTTTTTT.

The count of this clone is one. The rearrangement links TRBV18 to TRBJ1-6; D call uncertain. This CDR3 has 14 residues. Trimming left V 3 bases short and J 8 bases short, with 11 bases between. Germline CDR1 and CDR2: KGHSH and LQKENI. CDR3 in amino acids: CASSPGVGYSPLHF. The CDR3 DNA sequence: TGTGCCAGCTCACCGGGAGTGGGCTATTCACCCCTCCACTTT.

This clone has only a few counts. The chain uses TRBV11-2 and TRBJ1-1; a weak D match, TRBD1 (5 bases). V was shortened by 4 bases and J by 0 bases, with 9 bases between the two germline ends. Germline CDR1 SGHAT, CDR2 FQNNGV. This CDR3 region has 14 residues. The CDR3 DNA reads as TGTGCCAGCAGCTCCGGACACTTGAACACTGAAGCTTTCTTT. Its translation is CASSSGHLNTEAFF. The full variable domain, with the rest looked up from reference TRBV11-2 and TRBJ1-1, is EAGVAQSPRYKIIEKRQSVAFWCNPISGHATLYWYQQILGQGPKLLIQFQNNGVVDDSQLPKDRFSAERLKGVDSTLKIQPAKLEDSAVYLCASSSGHLNTEAFFGQGTRLTVV.

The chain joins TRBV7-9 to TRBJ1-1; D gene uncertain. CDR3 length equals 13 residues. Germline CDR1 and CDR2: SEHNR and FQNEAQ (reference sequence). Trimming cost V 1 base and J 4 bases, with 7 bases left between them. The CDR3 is CASSLGGGTEAFF. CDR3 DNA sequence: TGTGCCAGCAGCTTAGGTGGCGGCACTGAAGCTTTCTTT.

The CDR3 nucleotides are TGTGCCAGCAGCCAAGAAGCGGACAGGGTGCTTGAAGCTTTCTTT. This sequence encodes CASSQEADRVLEAFF. The V gene is TRBV4-2, the J gene TRBJ1-1; 8 nucleotides agree with TRBD1. Germline CDR1 LGHNA, CDR2 YNFKEQ. The CDR3 is 15 residues long. V dropped 0 bases and J dropped 7; count of bases not matched to a gene: 7.